These 7 T cell receptor beta chains were sequenced from one sample in a study of Ad26.COV2.S vaccination and SARS-CoV-2 variants. The sample's treatment: around 19 received Ad26.COV2.S at low or high dose, single or two shots; 5 received placebo; per-sample allocation not given. Sampling occurred on day 63 after the first vaccine or placebo injection. TCRdb's table, derived via immunoSEQ multiplex PCR, lists solely in-frame clones and lacks some. The sample shows around 250,000 clones, roughly 85% of them seen only once. Sequenced here: peripheral blood, sampled in a trial of Ad26.COV2.S vaccine versus placebo. The receptors shown here come from a person aged 18 to 59 who received the Ad26.COV2.S COVID-19 vaccine or a placebo.

This CDR3 reads CASSFGAGGRKTQYF. CDR3 nucleotide sequence: TGTGCCAGCAGCTTCGGGGCGGGGGGTCGGAAGACCCAGTACTTC. This sequence joins TRBV13 and TRBJ2-5; 8 nucleotides align to TRBD2. The junction had 9 bases not matched to a gene; V was cut back by 3 bases and J by 6 bases. Germline assignment: CDR1 PRHDT and CDR2 FYEKMQ (reference sequence). The CDR3 consists of 15 residues. Full variable domain (remainder filled in from reference TRBV13 and TRBJ2-5): AAGVIQSPRHLIKEKRETATLKCYPIPRHDTVYWYQQGPGQDPQFLISFYEKMQSDKGSIPDRFSAQQFSDYHSELNMSSLELGDSALYFCASSFGAGGRKTQYFGPGTRLLVL.

J is TRBJ1-3 and V is TRBV18; TRBD1 might be the D (6 bases). The CDR3 totals 15 residues. V was trimmed by 5 bases and J by 1 base, leaving 12 bases between them. Germline CDR1 is KGHSH and CDR2 is LQKENI. The DNA for the CDR3 is TGTGCCAGCTCATACTTAACAGGGTCTGGAAACACCATATATTTT. Translating gives CASSYLTGSGNTIYF. Full variable domain (rest looked up from reference TRBV18 and TRBJ1-3): NAGVMQNPRHLVRRRGQEARLRCSPMKGHSHVYWYRQLPEEGLKFMVYLQKENIIDESGMPKERFSAEFPKEGPSILRIQQVVRGDSAAYFCASSYLTGSGNTIYFGEGSWLTVV.

This chain uses TRBV19 with TRBJ2-3, with 11 bases identical to TRBD2. V trimming: 1 base; J trimming: 5 bases; junction bases outside the gene matches: 2. The germline gives CDR1 LNHDA, CDR2 SQIVND (reference sequence). The CDR3 is made up of 15 amino acids. Written as DNA, the CDR3 is TGTGCCAGTAGTATAGGACTAGCGGGGCGAGATACGCAGTATTTT. Translation: CASSIGLAGRDTQYF.

The chain joins TRBV5-1 to TRBJ1-6; 7 nucleotides line up with TRBD1. The CDR3 is made up of 16 amino acids. Germline V lookup: CDR1 SGHRS, CDR2 YFSETQ. Unmatched junction bases numbered 6, after V lost 2 bases and J lost 4 bases. This chain's CDR3 is CASSLDRVLYNSPLHF. DNA for the CDR3: TGCGCCAGCAGCTTAGACAGGGTCCTTTATAATTCACCCCTCCACTTT.

The chain uses TRBV5-1 and TRBJ1-1; possible D gene TRBD1, 5 bases. The V gene lost 4 bases and the J gene lost 6 bases, with 13 bases spanning the gap. The CDR3 is 13 amino acids. CDR1 SGHRS and CDR2 YFSETQ come from the germline V gene. In DNA, the CDR3 is TGCGCCAGCAGCCGGGGGAGGGACTCTGAAGCTTTCTTT. This encodes CASSRGRDSEAFF.

The rearrangement uses TRBV10-2 and TRBJ2-1; possible D gene TRBD2, 6 bases. The germline CDR1 and CDR2 sequences are WSHSY and SAAADI. This CDR3 has 16 residues. V was clipped by 5 bases and J by 0 bases, with 14 bases between them. The chain's CDR3 is CASSLMIAVSYNEQFF. The CDR3 DNA sequence: TGCGCCAGCAGTCTGATGATAGCGGTCTCCTACAATGAGCAGTTCTTC.

The V and J genes are TRBV7-2 and TRBJ2-1; no clear D. This CDR3 contains 11 residues. Deletions cut 0 bases from V and 10 bases from J, with 4 bases between. Germline values: CDR1 SGHTA, CDR2 FQGNSA. The CDR3 is CASSLAKEQFF. CDR3 in DNA: TGTGCCAGCAGCTTAGCGAAAGAGCAGTTCTTC.